The T cell receptor beta chain under discussion was sequenced for a study of shared clonotypes between healthy human individuals. Study donors comprised healthy, HIV-negative adults devoid of recent acute infection or vaccination. The study drew all its donors from Caucasian adults living in Nashville, Tennessee. CD4+ cell separation produced CD45RA+ naive and CD45RA-negative memory subsets. The CDR3 length is 15 residues. The V end lost 4 bases, the J end lost 0 bases, and 10 bases lay between the germline ends. Germline V CDR1 and CDR2: SGHTA, FQGNSA. Some clones are missing from TCRdb's copy, which holds only in-frame ones; the method was immunoSEQ multiplex PCR. The table has millions of clones, approximately 92% seen once.

This sequence joins TRBV7-2 and TRBJ2-4; D is undetermined. Sequenced material: naive CD4+ T cells sorted from blood. The subset was: CD45RA+ positively selected. This TCR was sampled from a man aged 18 to 29 in good health. Written as DNA, the CDR3 is TGTGCCAGCAGCTCCGTATCCCTAGCCAAAAACATTCAGTACTTC. Its protein is CASSSVSLAKNIQYF. Supplemented by reference TRBV7-2 and TRBJ2-4, the full variable domain reads GAGVSQSPSNKVTEKGKDVELRCDPISGHTALYWYRQSLGQGLEFLIYFQGNSAPDKSGLPSDRFSAERTGGSVSTLTIQRTQQEDSAVYLCASSSVSLAKNIQYFGAGTRLSVL.